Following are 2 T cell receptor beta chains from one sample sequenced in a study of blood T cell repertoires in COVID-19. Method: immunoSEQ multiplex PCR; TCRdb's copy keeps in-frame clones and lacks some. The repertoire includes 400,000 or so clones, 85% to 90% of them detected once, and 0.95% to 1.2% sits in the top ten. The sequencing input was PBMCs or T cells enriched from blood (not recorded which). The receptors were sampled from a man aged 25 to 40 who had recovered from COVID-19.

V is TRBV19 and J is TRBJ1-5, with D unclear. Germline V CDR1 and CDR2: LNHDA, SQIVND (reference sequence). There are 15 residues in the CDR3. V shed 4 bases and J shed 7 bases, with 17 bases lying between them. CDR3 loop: CASSTVREVAQPQHF. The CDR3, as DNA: TGTGCCAGTAGTACCGTAAGGGAGGTTGCACAGCCCCAGCATTTT.

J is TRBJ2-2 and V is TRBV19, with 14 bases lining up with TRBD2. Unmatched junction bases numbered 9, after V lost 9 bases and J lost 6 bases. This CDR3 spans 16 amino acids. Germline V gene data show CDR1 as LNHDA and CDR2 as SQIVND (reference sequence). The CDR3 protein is CASSGGTSGSAGELFF. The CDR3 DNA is TGTGCCAGCAGCGGAGGGACTAGCGGGAGTGCCGGGGAGCTGTTTTTT.